This TCR beta chain emerged from a study of response to subunit inactivated influenza vaccine. This clonotype appeared a few times. Antigen unknown. V gave up 3 bases and J gave up 8 bases, with 7 bases separating them. Germline assignment: CDR1 MGHDK and CDR2 SYGVNS. The CDR3 is 11 residues long. TCRdb passed the RT-PCR reads through MiXCR, listing each CDR3 protein once. The data contain hundreds of thousands of distinct CDR3 sequences, 12% to 15% of them singletons. Study-wide results and limits: The study's authors posited that every seasonal influenza vaccination enlists few new T cells.

The source was PBMCs from blood, collected 14 to 15 days before vaccination. The sequence was collected from a man aged 45-60 years who received an inactivated influenza vaccine. This chain links TRBV25-1 with TRBJ1-2, with D unclear. The CDR3 spells CASSDWVGYTF. The CDR3 DNA reads TGTGCCAGCAGTGATTGGGTCGGCTACACCTTC.